The 9 T cell receptor beta chains below all came from one sample that was sequenced in a study of blood T cell repertoires in COVID-19. Clones were read by immunoSEQ multiplex PCR, and TCRdb kept only the in-frame ones, dropping some. The sample records around 260,000 clones, over 75% being singletons. Sequencing was done on a sample of peripheral blood. The receptors derive from a human donor in a cohort sampled during active COVID-19.

This chain links TRBV29-1 with TRBJ2-1, with D unresolved. CDR3 length equals 13 residues. Looked up from germline, CDR1 is SQVTM and CDR2 is ANQGSEA. The V end was cut by 4 bases, the J end by 0 bases, with 7 bases between. The CDR3 DNA reads as TGCAGCGTTGTTCGCGGCTCCTACAATGAGCAGTTCTTC. Encoded protein: CSVVRGSYNEQFF.

The V gene is TRBV7-2, the J gene TRBJ2-7; 9 bases line up with TRBD1. Germline V CDR1 and CDR2: SGHTA, FQGNSA. V was pared by 5 bases and J by 2 bases, with 7 bases of the junction left unmatched. This CDR3 comprises 15 residues. The CDR3 bases are TGTGCCAGCAGCCCTGGGACAGGGAGGGCCTACGAGCAGTACTTC. The encoded protein is CASSPGTGRAYEQYF.

The chain has TRBV7-2 and TRBJ1-5; 7 bases line up with TRBD1. The ends lost 5 bases at V and 4 bases at J; junction bases unmatched: 5. There are 14 residues in the CDR3. Germline V gene sequence: CDR1 SGHTA, CDR2 FQGNSA. CDR3 DNA sequence: TGTGCCAGCAGCCGGGACAGTCTGAATCAGCCCCAGCATTTT. Amino acid sequence: CASSRDSLNQPQHF.

The rearrangement uses TRBV4-2 and TRBJ1-2; 7 bases map to TRBD1. The CDR3 spans 17 residues. V trimming: 5 bases; J trimming: 0 bases; junction bases outside the gene matches: 12. Germline-derived CDR1 and CDR2 are LGHNA and YNFKEQ. The CDR3 coding sequence is TGTGCCAGCAGCGAAAGTAGGAGACAGGGAGCTAACTATGGCTACACCTTC. The encoded protein is CASSESRRQGANYGYTF.

This sequence joins TRBV5-1 and TRBJ2-3, with unresolved D. CDR3 size: 15 residues. Germline lookup yields CDR1 SGHRS and CDR2 YFSETQ. V lost 0 bases, J lost 0 bases, and 8 bases lay in between. The DNA for the CDR3 is TGCGCCAGCAGCTTGGTAGTGTCTAGCACAGATACGCAGTATTTT. Protein sequence: CASSLVVSSTDTQYF.

The chain joins TRBV7-9 to TRBJ2-3; 8 bases fit TRBD2. CDR1 and CDR2 (germline): SEHNR, FQNEAQ (reference sequence). V was clipped by 0 bases and J by 6 bases; unmatched bases: 5. The CDR3 spans 15 residues. CDR3 loop: CASSLANGRADTQYF. CDR3 coding DNA: TGTGCCAGCAGCTTAGCGAACGGGAGGGCTGATACGCAGTATTTT.

This chain uses TRBV27 with TRBJ2-7; weak D call: TRBD2 (6 bases). The CDR3 is 13 amino acids. The V and J ends lost 5 bases and 6 bases respectively, with 14 bases between them. In germline, CDR1 is MNHEY, CDR2 SMNVEV (reference sequence). This CDR3 is CASSPGLVGEQYF. CDR3 DNA sequence: TGTGCCAGCAGTCCGGGACTCGTGGGCGAGCAGTACTTC.

V gene TRBV19 combines with J gene TRBJ2-1, with D unclear. CDR1 and CDR2 from the germline V gene are LNHDA and SQIVND (reference sequence). This CDR3 contains 14 residues. Deletions cut 3 bases from V and 8 bases from J, with 14 bases between. CDR3 in amino acids: CASSITSAGDEQFF. The CDR3 DNA reads as TGTGCCAGTAGTATTACCTCCGCAGGCGATGAGCAGTTCTTC.

The CDR3 nucleotides are TGTGCCAGCAGCTTCCGGGACAGGGGAGGAAACACCATATATTTT. Amino acids: CASSFRDRGGNTIYF. J is TRBJ1-3 and V is TRBV13, with 10 nucleotides matching TRBD1. The CDR3 has 15 residues. V lost 3 bases, J lost 4 bases, and 3 bases stayed unmatched. Germline-derived CDR1 and CDR2 are PRHDT and FYEKMQ (reference sequence).